Listed below are T cell receptor beta chains from one sample, sequenced in a study of T cells in Graves' hyperthyroidism and ophthalmopathy. Using its own MiXCR run on the multiplex PCR reads, TCRdb lists one record per CDR3 protein. The sample lists about 530,000 distinct CDR3 sequences; more than 15% were seen once. The sample consisted of blood. All receptors come from a woman between 18 and 29 years old with Graves' ophthalmopathy. Both conserved end residues are part of each CDR3. The D gene is left open where the match is weak. Rows may omit the clone size; those that give it use once, few, many or a size class.

>TRBD1|TRBV9|many|14|TRBJ1-2
TGTGCCAGCAGCGCCCGGGACAGGGGGGTTGGCTACACCTTC
CASSARDRGVGYTF
>.|TRBV20-1|.|14|TRBJ1-3
TGCAGTGCCCGCGGCCCCGTCTCTGGAAACACCATATATTTT
CSARGPVSGNTIYF
>TRBD1|TRBV20-1|many|13|TRBJ2-7
TGCAGTGCTCCAGGGGACAGCTCCTACGAGCAGTACTTC
CSAPGDSSYEQYF
>.|TRBV5-1|many|15|TRBJ1-1
TGCGCCAGCAGCTGGTGGGGACCTCCCGACACTGAAGCTTTCTTT
CASSWWGPPDTEAFF
>.|TRBV7-9|many|13|TRBJ2-7
TGTGCCAGCAGCCGGACGACAGACTACGAGCAGTACTTC
CASSRTTDYEQYF
>.|TRBV6-5|many|13|TRBJ1-6
TGTGCCAGCAGTTACTCTCGTGATTCACCCCTCCACTTT
CASSYSRDSPLHF
>.|TRBV27|once|13|TRBJ1-6
TGTGCCAGCAGTTTTACGGGGAACTCACCCCTCCACTTT
CASSFTGNSPLHF
>.|TRBV6-2/TRBV6-3|few|13|TRBJ2-7
TGTGCCAGCAAGGGGGACGTCTCCTACGAGCAGTACTTC
CASKGDVSYEQYF
>TRBD1|TRBV6-1|.|15|TRBJ1-5
TGTGCCAGCATGCCGGTACAGGGGGGTTTTCAGCCCCAGCATTTT
CASMPVQGGFQPQHF
>.|TRBV20-1|.|12|TRBJ1-1
TGCAGTGCTAGAATGGGGGGCGGCGAAGCTTTCTTT
CSARMGGGEAFF
>.|TRBV4-3|many|16|TRBJ2-1
TGCGCCAGCAGCCAAGAACGGGGTCCATCCTACAATGAGCAGTTCTTC
CASSQERGPSYNEQFF
>.|TRBV11-2|many|17|TRBJ1-2
TGTGCCAGCAGCTTAGATATACAGGGTCTACGGGGTAAAGGCTACACCTTC
CASSLDIQGLRGKGYTF
>TRBD2|TRBV20-1|many|16|TRBJ2-7
TGCAGTGCCGCGCCTGCTAGCGGGACGTTGTGGGAAGAGCAGTACTTC
CSAAPASGTLWEEQYF
>TRBD2|TRBV27|.|15|TRBJ2-7
TGTGCCAGCAGGGGGGTTGGGGGGGTAGACGACGAGCAGTACTTC
CASRGVGGVDDEQYF
>.|TRBV6-1|many|14|TRBJ1-1
TGTGCCAGCAGTGTGGGGAAAGGGAACACTGAAGCTTTCTTT
CASSVGKGNTEAFF
>TRBD2|TRBV9|.|16|TRBJ2-3
TGTGCCAGCAGCCCCTCCGGGGGGGAGAGCACAGATACGCAGTATTTT
CASSPSGGESTDTQYF
>TRBD2|TRBV6-1|many|17|TRBJ2-5
TGTGCCAGCAGACTCAGCGGACTAGCGGCTATCCAAGAGACCCAGTACTTC
CASRLSGLAAIQETQYF
>.|TRBV7-3|many|14|TRBJ2-5
TGTGCCAGCAGCTTCGGACCGCCCCCAGAGACCCAGTACTTC
CASSFGPPPETQYF
>TRBD1|TRBV20-1|.|17|TRBJ1-4
TGCAGTGCAGCCGGGGGACAGGGGGCCATTCGTCGTGAAAAACTGTTTTTT
CSAAGGQGAIRREKLFF
>TRBD1|TRBV28|many|13|TRBJ1-2
TGTGCCAGCAGTTGGGGGACAGGGGGTGCCTACACCTTC
CASSWGTGGAYTF
>.|TRBV7-9|.|14|TRBJ2-4
TGTGCCAGCAGCTTAGAGGGGGGGATAAACATTCAGTACTTC
CASSLEGGINIQYF
>TRBD1|TRBV20-1|few|17|TRBJ1-2
TGCAGTGCTAGTCTATTGATCCTTACAGGGGAGCACTATGGCTACACCTTC
CSASLLILTGEHYGYTF
>TRBD1|TRBV12-3/TRBV12-4|once|16|TRBJ2-7
TGTGCCAGCAGTCCATGGGACAGTGGGCTGGGGGTCGAGCAGTACTTC
CASSPWDSGLGVEQYF
>TRBD1|TRBV10-1|few|19|TRBJ1-2
TGCGCCAGCAGTGTAGGAGGGACAGAGTTACCCCTTTCTAACTATGGCTACACCTTC
CASSVGGTELPLSNYGYTF
>TRBD1|TRBV9|few|17|TRBJ1-2
TGTGCCAGCAGCGCTCATCGGACAGGGGGCTCCAACTATGGCTACACCTTC
CASSAHRTGGSNYGYTF
>TRBD1|TRBV28|.|13|TRBJ1-2
TGTGCCAGCAGCTGGTTCACAGGGGTCGGCTACACCTTC
CASSWFTGVGYTF
>TRBD1|TRBV6-1|many|16|TRBJ1-6
TGTGCCAGCAGTGAATCCCCCGGGACAGGGGGTTCACCCCTCCACTTT
CASSESPGTGGSPLHF
>.|TRBV6-1|.|12|TRBJ1-1
TGTGCCAGCAATTCGGCCCTCAATGAAGCTTTCTTT
CASNSALNEAFF
>.|TRBV5-1|many|13|TRBJ2-1
TGCGCCAGCAGAGGAAGCGGAGGCAATGAGCAGTTCTTC
CASRGSGGNEQFF
>TRBD1|TRBV9|.|15|TRBJ1-4
TGTGCCAGCAGCGTGGGGGACAGGGGGGGGGAAAAACTGTTTTTT
CASSVGDRGGEKLFF
>TRBD1|TRBV27|few|13|TRBJ1-1
TGTGCCAGCAGTATTGGGACAGGGAGTGAAGCTTTCTTT
CASSIGTGSEAFF
>.|TRBV20-1|.|17|TRBJ2-1
TGCAGTGTTAGTAGGGGCGCGGCAGCCGTAGGCCTCAATGAGCAGTTCTTC
CSVSRGAAAVGLNEQFF
>TRBD2|TRBV7-2|many|14|TRBJ2-7
TGTGCCAGCAGCCGTAGCGGGAGGAGTAACGAGCAGTACTTC
CASSRSGRSNEQYF
>TRBD2|TRBV27|many|16|TRBJ2-3
TGTGCCAGCAGTTTGACTAGCGGACCCCATGCAGATACGCAGTATTTT
CASSLTSGPHADTQYF
>.|TRBV5-1|.|19|TRBJ2-7
TGCGCCAGCAGCCCCCGGACAGTGACAACCCTCAGGAGCTCCTACGAGCAGTACTTC
CASSPRTVTTLRSSYEQYF
>.|TRBV19|.|14|TRBJ1-1
TGTGCCGGTAGTATTCTGGTGGAGAACACTGAAGCTTTCTTT
CAGSILVENTEAFF
>.|TRBV6-1|.|15|TRBJ2-2
TGTGCCAGCAATGAAGGCAGGGCGCCCACCGGGGAGCTGTTTTTT
CASNEGRAPTGELFF
>.|TRBV11-2|many|15|TRBJ1-1
TGTGCCAGCAGCAGGACTGGGATCATGAACACTGAAGCTTTCTTT
CASSRTGIMNTEAFF
>TRBD1|TRBV2|many|16|TRBJ1-2
TGTGCCAGCAGTGTCGGGACAGGGGAGGATGGCTATGGCTACACCTTC
CASSVGTGEDGYGYTF
>.|TRBV14|few|13|TRBJ2-3
TGTGCCAGCAGCCAAGGCACCTTGGGTACGCAGTATTTT
CASSQGTLGTQYF
>TRBD1|TRBV30|many|12|TRBJ2-7
TGTGCCTTTCGGACAGGGGGCTACGAGCAGTACTTC
CAFRTGGYEQYF
>.|TRBV4-1|many|14|TRBJ2-5
TGCGCCAGCAGCCAAGCGGCAGTTTGGGAGACCCAGTACTTC
CASSQAAVWETQYF
>.|TRBV29-1|.|11|TRBJ1-1
TGCAGCGTTGGAACCAGCACTGAAGCTTTCTTT
CSVGTSTEAFF
>.|TRBV11-2|many|14|TRBJ2-2
TGTGCCAGCAGCCCTACTACGAACACCGGGGAGCTGTTTTTT
CASSPTTNTGELFF
>.|TRBV20-1|.|13|TRBJ2-7
TGCAGTGCGAAAAGGGCGGAATCCTACGAGCAGTACTTC
CSAKRAESYEQYF
>TRBD1|TRBV5-4|.|14|TRBJ1-2
TGTGCCAGCAGTGAGGGGGCAGGCTTCTATGGCTACACCTTC
CASSEGAGFYGYTF